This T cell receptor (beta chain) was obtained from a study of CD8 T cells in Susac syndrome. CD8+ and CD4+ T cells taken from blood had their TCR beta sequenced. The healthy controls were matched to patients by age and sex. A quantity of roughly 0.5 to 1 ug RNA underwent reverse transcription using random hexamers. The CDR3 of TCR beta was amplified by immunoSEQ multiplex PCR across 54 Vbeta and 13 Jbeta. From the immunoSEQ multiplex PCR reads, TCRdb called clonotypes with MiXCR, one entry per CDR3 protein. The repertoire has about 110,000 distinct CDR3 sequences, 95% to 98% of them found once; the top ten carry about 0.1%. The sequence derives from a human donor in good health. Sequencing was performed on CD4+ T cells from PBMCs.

CDR3 residues: CATSWDRGPGGYTF. The CDR3 DNA follows: TGTGCCACCAGCTGGGACAGGGGGCCGGGGGGCTACACCTTC. This chain connects TRBV15 to TRBJ1-2; 12 nucleotides agree with TRBD1. In germline, CDR1 is LNHNV, CDR2 YYDKDF (reference sequence). Losses at the gene ends were 5 bases for V and 8 bases for J; bases not matched to a gene: 6. The CDR3 is 14 residues long.